Described below is a single TCR beta chain sequence and its context. This sample was included in a study of blood T cell repertoires in COVID-19. V was pared by 7 bases and J by 2 bases, with 7 bases of the junction left unmatched. The CDR3 extends over 14 amino acids. The germline gives CDR1 GTSNPN, CDR2 SVGIG (reference sequence). The repertoire was sequenced with immunoSEQ multiplex PCR; TCRdb's copy has only in-frame clones and lacks some. The table has about 150,000 clones, around 87% seen once; the top ten hold 13%. The clonotype comes from a man aged 18-30 years with COVID-19, enrolled during active disease. Sequencing used peripheral blood. J is TRBJ2-7 and V is TRBV30; 11 positions agree with TRBD1. CDR3 DNA: TGTGCCTCCTTGCAGGACAGGGGGCCCTACGAGCAGTACTTC. This codes for CASLQDRGPYEQYF. The entire variable domain, with the rest obtained from reference TRBV30 and TRBJ2-7, is as follows: SQTIHQWPATLVQPVGSPLSLECTVEGTSNPNLYWYRQAAGRGLQLLFYSVGIGQISSEVPQNLSASRPQDRQFILSSKKLLLSDSGFYLCASLQDRGPYEQYFGPGTRLTVT.